These T cell receptor beta chains were read from a single sample in a study of OX40 agonist ivuxolimab in advanced cancers. Profiled with immunoSEQ multiplex PCR; TCRdb holds only in-frame clones, not every one. The sample shows fewer than 75,000 clones, 70% to 90% of them seen only once. The specimen was CD4+ or CD8+ T cells sorted from blood, collected in a trial of the OX40 agonist ivuxolimab. These receptors were collected from an adult with an advanced solid tumor such as melanoma, head and neck, liver or kidney cancer. Both conserved end residues are part of each CDR3. Each record gives: V gene, clone size, J gene, D gene, CDR3 protein, CDR3 DNA. D genes are given only for firm matches. For some rows the clone size is stated as once, few or many, or as a class when expanded; others skip it.

V: TRBV9; size: few; J: TRBJ2-3; D: TRBD1; CDR3: CASSVGPWVGTGTDTQYF; DNA: TGTGCCAGCAGCGTAGGTCCCTGGGTGGGGACAGGGACAGATACGCAGTATTTT
V: TRBV6-1; size: once; J: TRBJ1-5; D: NA; CDR3: CAGTKDGNQPQHF; DNA: TGTGCCGGAACCAAGGACGGGAATCAGCCCCAGCATTTT
V: TRBV6-1; size: NA; J: TRBJ2-5; D: TRBD2; CDR3: CASILFGGSRETQYF; DNA: TGTGCCAGCATTTTATTCGGGGGGAGTCGGGAGACCCAGTACTTC
V: TRBV9; size: NA; J: TRBJ2-3; D: NA; CDR3: CASSVFTTDTQYF; DNA: TGTGCCAGCAGCGTATTTACGACAGATACGCAGTATTTT
V: TRBV28; size: NA; J: TRBJ1-2; D: NA; CDR3: CASREKDGYTF; DNA: TGTGCCAGCAGGGAAAAGGATGGCTACACCTTC
V: TRBV28; size: few; J: TRBJ1-3; D: NA; CDR3: CASSKSSGNTIYF; DNA: TGTGCCAGCAGTAAGTCCTCTGGAAACACCATATATTTT
V: TRBV6-5; size: once; J: TRBJ2-3; D: NA; CDR3: CASRHGVNTQYF; DNA: TGTGCCAGCAGGCACGGGGTAAATACGCAGTATTTT
V: TRBV18; size: NA; J: TRBJ1-1; D: NA; CDR3: CASSPSGNLNTEAFF; DNA: TGTGCCAGCTCACCGTCGGGTAACTTGAACACTGAAGCTTTCTTT
V: TRBV6-6; size: NA; J: TRBJ2-3; D: NA; CDR3: CASSLAGMDTQYF; DNA: TGTGCCAGCAGCCTCGCCGGTATGGATACGCAGTATTTT
V: TRBV9; size: NA; J: TRBJ2-2; D: NA; CDR3: CASSVVGEVFTGELFF; DNA: TGTGCCAGCAGCGTAGTGGGGGAAGTTTTCACCGGGGAGCTGTTTTTT
V: TRBV4-3; size: NA; J: TRBJ2-2; D: NA; CDR3: CASSQDLWSIRDGELFF; DNA: TGCGCCAGCAGCCAAGATCTATGGAGCATTCGGGACGGGGAGCTGTTTTTT
V: TRBV6-5; size: NA; J: TRBJ1-1; D: NA; CDR3: CASRPSPLNTEAFF; DNA: TGTGCCAGCAGACCCTCCCCCTTGAACACTGAAGCTTTCTTT
V: TRBV7-2; size: NA; J: TRBJ1-1; D: NA; CDR3: CASSPQGPTFTNTEAFF; DNA: TGTGCCAGCAGCCCCCAAGGGCCAACCTTTACGAACACTGAAGCTTTCTTT
V: TRBV7-2; size: NA; J: TRBJ1-5; D: TRBD1; CDR3: CASSPTGGVNQPQHF; DNA: TGTGCCAGCAGCCCTACAGGGGGCGTCAATCAGCCCCAGCATTTT
V: TRBV9; size: NA; J: TRBJ1-5; D: NA; CDR3: CASSLNTESNQPQHF; DNA: TGTGCCAGCAGCCTTAACACGGAAAGCAATCAGCCCCAGCATTTT
V: TRBV9; size: NA; J: TRBJ2-3; D: TRBD2; CDR3: CASSVVSGGPPTDTQYF; DNA: TGTGCCAGCAGCGTAGTTTCGGGAGGCCCCCCCACAGATACGCAGTATTTT
V: TRBV5-4; size: once; J: TRBJ2-5; D: NA; CDR3: CASSLAARIQETQYF; DNA: TGTGCCAGCAGCTTGGCCGCGAGAATCCAAGAGACCCAGTACTTC
V: TRBV5-4; size: NA; J: TRBJ2-1; D: TRBD2; CDR3: CASSLRLAGGSSYNEQFF; DNA: TGTGCCAGCAGCTTGAGGCTAGCGGGAGGGAGCTCCTACAATGAGCAGTTCTTC
V: TRBV7-8; size: NA; J: TRBJ1-1; D: NA; CDR3: CASSLAGRGGTEAFF; DNA: TGTGCCAGCAGCTTAGCGGGGCGGGGGGGCACTGAAGCTTTCTTT
V: TRBV2; size: NA; J: TRBJ1-5; D: TRBD1; CDR3: CASSIAGGAVQPQHF; DNA: TGTGCCAGCAGTATTGCAGGGGGCGCGGTTCAGCCCCAGCATTTT
V: TRBV6-5; size: NA; J: TRBJ2-7; D: NA; CDR3: CASSFGAANAPEQYF; DNA: TGTGCCAGCAGTTTCGGGGCAGCCAACGCTCCTGAGCAGTACTTC
V: TRBV7-2; size: once; J: TRBJ1-4; D: NA; CDR3: CASSLYGGDNEKLFF; DNA: TGTGCCAGCAGCTTATACGGGGGCGATAATGAAAAACTGTTTTTT
V: TRBV6-5; size: NA; J: TRBJ2-1; D: TRBD2; CDR3: CASSYEASGGAREFF; DNA: TGTGCCAGCAGTTACGAGGCTAGCGGGGGGGCGAGGGAGTTCTTC
V: TRBV6-1; size: few; J: TRBJ1-1; D: TRBD1; CDR3: CASKERGRRTEAFF; DNA: TGTGCCAGCAAGGAAAGGGGGCGCCGCACTGAAGCTTTCTTT
V: TRBV5-8; size: NA; J: TRBJ1-6; D: NA; CDR3: CASSLARDGNSPLHF; DNA: TGTGCCAGCAGCTTGGCCCGGGATGGTAATTCACCCCTCCACTTT
V: TRBV6-6; size: NA; J: TRBJ2-5; D: NA; CDR3: CASSYRQGPQETQYF; DNA: TGTGCCAGCAGTTATCGGCAGGGGCCCCAAGAGACCCAGTACTTC
V: TRBV2; size: NA; J: TRBJ1-2; D: NA; CDR3: CAREEEGYTF; DNA: TGTGCCAGAGAGGAGGAGGGCTACACCTTC
V: TRBV7-3; size: NA; J: TRBJ2-2; D: NA; CDR3: CASSQDRNTGELFF; DNA: TGTGCCAGCAGCCAGGACAGGAACACCGGGGAGCTGTTTTTT
V: TRBV5-4; size: once; J: TRBJ2-7; D: NA; CDR3: CASSLAGPYEQYF; DNA: TGTGCCAGCAGCTTGGCCGGCCCCTACGAGCAGTACTTC
V: TRBV11-3; size: once; J: TRBJ1-2; D: NA; CDR3: CASSLVGSNYGYTF; DNA: TGTGCCAGCAGCTTAGTAGGGTCTAACTATGGCTACACCTTC
V: TRBV19; size: once; J: TRBJ1-6; D: NA; CDR3: CASSMGLINSPLHF; DNA: TGTGCCAGTAGTATGGGGCTCATAAATTCACCCCTCCACTTT
V: TRBV6-1; size: NA; J: TRBJ2-3; D: TRBD2; CDR3: CASSEGGTSTDTQYF; DNA: TGTGCCAGCAGTGAGGGGGGGACTAGCACAGATACGCAGTATTTT
V: TRBV5-1; size: NA; J: TRBJ2-1; D: TRBD2; CDR3: CASRPGTSGSDNEQFF; DNA: TGCGCCAGCAGACCCGGGACTAGCGGGTCAGATAATGAGCAGTTCTTC
V: TRBV7-2; size: NA; J: TRBJ2-7; D: NA; CDR3: CASSPELASEQYF; DNA: TGTGCCAGCAGCCCCGAGCTTGCTTCCGAGCAGTACTTC
V: TRBV27; size: NA; J: TRBJ1-2; D: NA; CDR3: CASSSWGVGYTF; DNA: TGTGCCAGCAGTTCCTGGGGGGTCGGCTACACCTTC
V: TRBV27; size: few; J: TRBJ2-3; D: NA; CDR3: CASSSLSDWDSGTDTQYF; DNA: TGTGCCAGCAGTTCACTGAGCGACTGGGACTCAGGCACAGATACGCAGTATTTT
V: TRBV19; size: NA; J: TRBJ1-1; D: NA; CDR3: CASSIGQAHTEAFF; DNA: TGTGCCAGTAGTATAGGCCAGGCTCACACTGAAGCTTTCTTT
V: TRBV6-5; size: NA; J: TRBJ1-5; D: NA; CDR3: CASRRGNQPQHF; DNA: TGTGCCTCCCGGCGGGGGAATCAGCCCCAGCATTTT
V: TRBV5-1; size: NA; J: TRBJ2-1; D: TRBD2; CDR3: CASSPTAGRNNEQFF; DNA: TGCGCCAGCAGCCCTACAGCGGGGAGGAACAATGAGCAGTTCTTC
V: TRBV2; size: NA; J: TRBJ1-2; D: TRBD1; CDR3: CASSDEGARGYTF; DNA: TGTGCCAGCAGTGACGAGGGGGCGAGGGGCTACACCTTC
V: TRBV7-2; size: NA; J: TRBJ1-3; D: NA; CDR3: CASSLPGRGNTIYF; DNA: TGTGCCAGCAGCTTACCCGGTAGGGGAAACACCATATATTTT
V: TRBV10-3; size: NA; J: TRBJ1-6; D: NA; CDR3: CAISDLNSPLHF; DNA: TGTGCCATCAGTGATCTGAATTCACCCCTCCACTTT
V: TRBV20-1; size: once; J: TRBJ1-1; D: NA; CDR3: CSASHTEAFF; DNA: TGCAGTGCTAGCCACACTGAAGCTTTCTTT
V: TRBV7-2; size: NA; J: TRBJ2-7; D: TRBD1; CDR3: CASSTRDRVGYEQYF; DNA: TGTGCCAGCAGCACAAGGGACAGGGTGGGCTACGAGCAGTACTTC
V: TRBV29-1; size: NA; J: TRBJ1-2; D: NA; CDR3: CSVVEGRGYGYTF; DNA: TGCAGCGTCGTTGAAGGGAGGGGCTATGGCTACACCTTC
V: TRBV18; size: NA; J: TRBJ1-4; D: NA; CDR3: CASSPDNEKLFF; DNA: TGTGCCAGCTCACCCGATAATGAAAAACTGTTTTTT